Each of the 3 T cell receptor beta chains below was sequenced from the same sample in a study of blood T cell repertoires in COVID-19. The data were produced by immunoSEQ multiplex PCR, yet TCRdb's version contains in-frame clones alone and is incomplete. This table holds fewer than 200,000 clones, about 83% found once. Sequencing input: PBMCs or T cells enriched from blood (not recorded which). The receptor set was obtained from a woman in her fifties or sixties in a cohort exposed to, infected with or recovered from COVID-19 (not recorded which).

This clone appeared a single time. The chain combines TRBV7-3 with TRBJ2-5, with a tentative D call TRBD2 (5 bases). The CDR3 length is 13 residues. V shed 5 bases and J shed 5 bases, with 12 bases lying between them. In germline, CDR1 is SGHTA, CDR2 FQGTGA. The CDR3 nucleotides read TGTGCCAGCAGCGCAACTAGAAAGGAGACCCAGTACTTC. Its translation: CASSATRKETQYF. The full variable domain, completed using reference TRBV7-3 and TRBJ2-5, is GAGVSQTPSNKVTEKGKYVELRCDPISGHTALYWYRQSLGQGPEFLIYFQGTGAADDSGLPNDRFFAVRPEGSVSTLKIQRTERGDSAVYLCASSATRKETQYFGPGTRLLVL.

V and J are TRBV9 and TRBJ2-2; 9 nucleotides match TRBD1. Germline-derived CDR1 and CDR2 are SGDLS and YYNGEE. This CDR3 is built from 16 residues. The junction had 9 bases not matched to a gene; V was cut back by 4 bases and J by 5 bases. CDR3 coding DNA: TGTGCCAGCAGCACAACCGGGACAGGGCTTACCGGGGAGCTGTTTTTT. This codes for CASSTTGTGLTGELFF.

This chain connects TRBV10-3 to TRBJ2-1, with 12 bases fitting TRBD2. CDR1 and CDR2 from the germline V gene are ENHRY and SYGVKD. The CDR3 has 17 amino acids. Trimming removed 0 bases from V and 4 bases from J; junction bases left unmatched: 4. The CDR3 spells CAISESPSGGGYNEQFF. The CDR3 DNA reads TGTGCCATCAGTGAGTCACCTAGCGGGGGGGGATACAATGAGCAGTTCTTC.